This TCR beta chain originates from a study of PD-1 blockade in classical Hodgkin lymphoma. The CDR3 has 15 amino acids. V dropped 3 bases and J dropped 4; count of bases not matched to a gene: 8. Germline V gives CDR1 MRHNA, CDR2 SNTAGT. Exposure to brentuximab vedotin varied, and each patient had relapsed following autologous stem cell transplantation. Study-wide points: Those achieving complete response showed baseline diversity like newly diagnosed patients. It was CD4+ TCR diversity, not CD8+, that rose significantly by C4D1. Repertoire differences lack defined causes, possibly disease activity or prior therapy.

To note about this clone: The target antigen is unknown.

Assay: immunoSEQ multiplex PCR; the TCRdb copy retains only in-frame clones and omits some. In the table there are approximately 150,000 clones, about 81% of which are singletons. The sequenced sample was peripheral blood mononuclear cells (PBMCs), obtained before the second cycle of nivolumab. The V gene is TRBV6-4, the J gene TRBJ1-2, with 7 bases lining up with TRBD1. The receptor's source is a human donor with classical Hodgkin lymphoma. This CDR3 is CASSEEGRGPYGYTF. DNA for the CDR3: TGTGCCAGCAGTGAGGAGGGTAGGGGGCCCTATGGCTACACCTTC.